Presented here are 27 T cell receptor beta chains from one specimen sequenced in a study of identical twins. TCRdb recomputed calls from the 5' RACE reads with MiXCR, one row per CDR3 protein. Among 150,000 or so distinct CDR3 sequences listed, approximately 4% were seen once. What was sequenced was memory T cells sorted from blood. The receptor source for this set is a man younger than 35 in good health.

This clonotype came up many times. The chain combines TRBV7-9 with TRBJ2-2; TRBD1 matches 7 bases. With 5 bases clipped from V and 0 bases from J, the junction kept 12 bases outside the gene matches. The germline V gene has CDR1 SEHNR and CDR2 FQNEAQ (reference sequence). The CDR3 length is 18 residues. In nucleotides, the CDR3 is TGTGCCAGCAGCCTACGCCCTCGGGGACAGCCGAACACCGGGGAGCTGTTTTTT. As protein: CASSLRPRGQPNTGELFF.

This clonotype was detected only a few times. One base away lies a much larger clone, so this may be a sequencing read error. No conserved phenylalanine or tryptophan is present at the end of the CDR3, so a read error is the likely explanation. The chain combines TRBV6-1 with TRBJ1-4; D perhaps matches TRBD1 (6 bases). Per the germline V gene, CDR1 is MNHNS and CDR2 is SASEGT. CDR3 length: 17 residues. Trimming removed 5 bases from V and 7 bases from J, with 23 bases in between. The CDR3: CASSTSLKGGGSEKLFS. DNA for the CDR3: TGTGCCAGCAGTACCAGCCTAAAGGGGGGAGGGAGTGAAAAACTGTTTTCT.

Many counts were recorded for this clonotype. The chain has TRBV7-9 and TRBJ1-5; 8 bases are shared with TRBD1. V shed 3 bases and J 9 bases; nucleotides not matched to a gene: 7. The CDR3 covers 14 residues. Germline CDR1 and CDR2: SEHNR and FQNEAQ (reference sequence). This CDR3 reads CASSFEGQARPQHF. In nucleotides, the CDR3 is TGTGCCAGCAGCTTCGAGGGACAGGCGAGGCCCCAGCATTTT.

This clonotype was recorded many times. The chain recombines TRBV27 with TRBJ2-5; a weak D match, TRBD2 (6 bases). This CDR3 region has 14 residues. CDR1 and CDR2 (germline): MNHEY, SMNVEV (reference sequence). V gave up 1 base and J gave up 5 bases, with 11 bases separating them. The DNA of the CDR3 is TGTGCCAGCAGTTTATTGGGGGGTGGGGAGACCCAGTACTTC. Its translation is CASSLLGGGETQYF.

This clonotype has ten or more counts. V is TRBV2 and J is TRBJ2-1; either TRBD1 or TRBD2 may fit D (5 bases each). V dropped 7 bases and J dropped 4 bases, with 14 bases sitting between them. The CDR3 covers 14 residues. CDR1 is SNHLY and CDR2 is FYNNEI in the germline V gene. CDR3 amino acids: CASTEGSAYNEQFF. For the CDR3, the DNA is TGTGCCAGCACCGAGGGGAGTGCATACAATGAGCAGTTCTTC. Complete variable domain (other parts from reference TRBV2 and TRBJ2-1): EPEVTQTPSHQVTQMGQEVILRCVPISNHLYFYWYRQILGQKVEFLVSFYNNEISEKSEIFDDQFSVERPDGSNFTLKIRSTKLEDSAMYFCASTEGSAYNEQFFGPGTRLTVL.

This clonotype was counted at least ten times. Here the CDR3 reads CSARGNRGLKQETQYF. The CDR3, as DNA: TGCAGTGCTAGGGGGAACAGGGGACTAAAGCAAGAGACCCAGTACTTC. The V call is TRBV20-1, the J call TRBJ2-5; D could derive from TRBD1 or TRBD2 (7 bases each). Germline V CDR1 and CDR2: DFQATT, SNEGSKA (reference sequence). V lost 3 bases and J lost 2, with 19 bases in between. The CDR3 contains 16 residues.

This clonotype appeared many times. Written as DNA, the CDR3 is TGCGCCAGCAGCTCCGCGGGGGCCCAGGAGACCCAGTACTTC. Protein product: CASSSAGAQETQYF. The chain links TRBV5-1 to TRBJ2-5, with D tentatively TRBD2 (7 bases). The CDR3 contains 14 residues. Germline CDR1 is SGHRS and CDR2 is YFSETQ. Trimming cost V 3 bases and J 5 bases, with 14 bases left between them.

This clonotype has ten or more counts. The chain is built from TRBV5-5 and TRBJ2-1; 8 bases agree with TRBD1. Losses at the gene ends were 0 bases for V and 1 base for J; bases not matched to a gene: 9. The germline V gene has CDR1 SGHKS and CDR2 YYEKEE (reference sequence). The CDR3 totals 18 residues. CDR3 protein: CASSLDRYGTGSYNEQFF. CDR3 nucleotides: TGTGCCAGCAGCTTGGATCGTTACGGGACAGGATCCTACAATGAGCAGTTCTTC. Drawing the rest from reference TRBV5-5 and TRBJ2-1, the complete variable domain is DAGVTQSPTHLIKTRGQQVTLRCSPISGHKSVSWYQQVLGQGPQFIFQYYEKEERGRGNFPDRFSARQFPNYSSELNVNALLLGDSALYLCASSLDRYGTGSYNEQFFGPGTRLTVL.

This clonotype turned up a few times. V and J are TRBV29-1 and TRBJ2-7, with TRBD2 identical over 9 bases. The V segment lost 7 bases and the J segment 7 bases; nucleotides outside the gene matches: 5. CDR3 length: 11 amino acids. CDR1 and CDR2 (germline): SQVTM, ANQGSEA. The CDR3 bases are TGCAGCGGCGGACTAGCGAGGGAGCAGTACTTC. Its translation is CSGGLAREQYF.

This clonotype was counted at least ten times. This rearrangement joins TRBV5-1 to TRBJ1-1, with 8 bases matching TRBD1. There are 15 residues in the CDR3. Per germline, CDR1 SGHRS and CDR2 YFSETQ. After removal of 4 bases from V and 1 base from J, the junction contained 6 bases not matched to a gene. The CDR3 coding sequence is TGCGCCAGCAGCGCCGGGACAGGAAGGAACACTGAAGCTTTCTTT. Protein product: CASSAGTGRNTEAFF.

The table lists this clonotype with many counts. V gene TRBV6-2 or TRBV6-3 combines with J gene TRBJ2-7; D not resolved. Trimming shortened V by 1 base and J by 1 base, and 2 bases separated the two germline ends. Germline lookup yields CDR1 MNHEY and CDR2 SVGEGT. CDR3 length equals 12 residues. The CDR3 coding sequence is TGTGCCAGCAGTTACTATTCCTACGAGCAGTACTTC. Translation gives CASSYYSYEQYF.

This clonotype was observed at least ten times. The chain employs TRBV16 and TRBJ2-3, with 8 bases aligning to TRBD2. The length of the CDR3 is 15 residues. In germline, CDR1 is KGHSY, CDR2 FQNENV. V trimming: 4 bases; J trimming: 4 bases; junction bases outside the gene matches: 7. For the CDR3, the DNA is TGTGCCAGCAGCCCTGGGAGCGGGAGAGCAGATACGCAGTATTTT. It yields the protein CASSPGSGRADTQYF.

This clonotype has a handful of counts. At one end the junction does not follow the germline gene, possibly because of a read error. DNA for the CDR3: TGTGCCAGCAGCTTAGATCTCAGCGGGCGGGGGAAGGTCTTC. Translated: CASSLDLSGRGKVF. The V gene is TRBV11-3, the J gene TRBJ2-1; the match to TRBD2 covers 7 bases. The CDR3 length is 14 residues. CDR1 and CDR2 from the germline V gene are SGHNT and YENEEA.

This clonotype was detected ten times or more. V and J are TRBV11-2 and TRBJ2-2, with no clear D. Germline V CDR1 and CDR2: SGHAT, FQNNGV. Trimming took 5 bases from V and 6 from J, leaving 10 bases between them. The CDR3 sequence is 13 residues long. The CDR3 DNA sequence: TGTGCCAGCAGCCCGAAGGTCGCCGGGGAGCTGTTTTTT. Translating it yields CASSPKVAGELFF.

The sample holds many counts of this clonotype. This rearrangement joins TRBV7-2 to TRBJ2-7; D unresolved. Trimming removed 1 base from V and 0 bases from J, with 10 bases in between. CDR1 is SGHTA, CDR2 FQGNSA, per germline. This CDR3 has 15 residues. CDR3 sequence reads: CASSLEVGLSYEQYF. CDR3 in DNA: TGTGCCAGCAGCTTAGAGGTAGGGCTCTCCTACGAGCAGTACTTC.

The table lists this clonotype with many counts. This chain connects TRBV2 to TRBJ2-7; D is ambiguous. This CDR3 comprises 11 residues. Germline values: CDR1 SNHLY, CDR2 FYNNEI. V lost 6 bases to trimming and J lost 2 bases, with 5 bases between them. Written as DNA, the CDR3 is TGTGCCAGCAGATCTGCCTACGAGCAGTACGTC. Protein product: CASRSAYEQYV.

This clonotype was seen ten or more times. This chain links TRBV20-1 with TRBJ2-7; 8 bases align to TRBD2. This CDR3 spans 14 amino acids. After removal of 4 bases from V and 1 base from J, the junction contained 6 bases not matched to a gene. Germline V gives CDR1 DFQATT, CDR2 SNEGSKA (reference sequence). Here the CDR3 reads CSATLAGPSYEQYF. Here the CDR3 DNA reads TGCAGTGCTACCTTAGCGGGACCTTCCTACGAGCAGTACTTC.

Regarding this clonotype: Given a much more abundant clone one base away, this may be a read error. This CDR3 reads CASSPPSGELFF. The DNA for the CDR3 is TGTGCCAGCAGCCCCCCGAGCGGGGAGCTGTTTTTT. This chain uses TRBV3-1 with TRBJ2-2; D remains ambiguous. Deletions cut 4 bases from V and 7 bases from J, with 7 bases between. Germline CDR1 reads LGHDT; CDR2 reads YNNKEL (reference sequence). The CDR3 extends over 12 amino acids.

This clonotype was observed at least ten times. The chain employs TRBV5-6 and TRBJ1-1; 8 bases agree with TRBD1. Germline trimming cut 1 base from V and 4 bases from J; bases unmatched to any gene: 3. In germline, CDR1 is SGHDT, CDR2 YYEEEE. The CDR3 has 14 amino acids. CDR3 sequence reads: CASSLLDRATEAFF. CDR3 coding DNA: TGTGCCAGCAGCTTGTTGGACAGGGCCACTGAAGCTTTCTTT.

This clonotype was seen many times. The gene calls are TRBV12-3 or TRBV12-4 and TRBJ1-5; D gene ambiguous. This CDR3 comprises 15 residues. V was pared by 1 base and J by 0 bases, with 7 bases between. CDR3 amino acids: CASSLGGGSNQPQHF. The CDR3 DNA reads as TGTGCCAGCAGTTTAGGGGGAGGTAGCAATCAGCCCCAGCATTTT.

This clonotype was seen at least ten times. The chain carries TRBV10-1 and TRBJ1-3; D ambiguous. CDR3 length equals 12 residues. CDR1 and CDR2 (germline): WNHNN, SYGVQD (reference sequence). V was pared by 3 bases and J by 4 bases, with 4 bases between. This CDR3 is CASSEEGNTIYF. CDR3 DNA: TGCGCCAGCAGTGAAGAGGGAAACACCATATATTTT.

This clonotype was seen ten or more times. The V gene is TRBV7-2, the J gene TRBJ2-1, with TRBD1 identical over 8 bases. The length of the CDR3 is 16 residues. The germline CDR1 and CDR2 sequences are SGHTA and FQGNSA. Germline trimming cut 2 bases from V and 7 bases from J; bases unmatched to any gene: 10. The CDR3 DNA reads as TGTGCCAGCAGCTTATCCCCAGGGGGCATCTGGAATGAGCAGTTCTTC. This sequence encodes CASSLSPGGIWNEQFF. The full variable domain, completed using reference TRBV7-2 and TRBJ2-1, is GAGVSQSPSNKVTEKGKDVELRCDPISGHTALYWYRQSLGQGLEFLIYFQGNSAPDKSGLPSDRFSAERTGGSVSTLTIQRTQQEDSAVYLCASSLSPGGIWNEQFFGPGTRLTVL.

Ten or more counts support this clonotype. This chain links TRBV7-9 with TRBJ2-7; 10 nucleotides match TRBD1. The CDR3 sequence is 14 residues long. V shed 5 bases, J shed 5 bases, and the junction held 6 bases outside the gene matches. Germline V CDR1 and CDR2: SEHNR, FQNEAQ (reference sequence). The DNA for the CDR3 is TGTGCCAGCAGCACATGGACAGGGGGTAACGAGCAGTACTTC. Amino acid sequence: CASSTWTGGNEQYF.

This clonotype was seen repeatedly, ten times or more. This sequence joins TRBV7-6 and TRBJ1-4; D unresolved. Germline-derived CDR1 and CDR2 are SGHVS and FNYEAQ. V lost 4 bases to trimming and J lost 6 bases, with 9 bases between them. The CDR3 covers 13 residues. The CDR3 loop reads CASSSRHDEKLFF. In DNA form, the CDR3 reads TGTGCCAGCAGCTCCAGACATGATGAAAAACTGTTTTTT.

This clonotype was counted at least ten times. The chain has TRBV20-1 and TRBJ2-1; 9 nucleotides agree with TRBD2. Trimming cost V 6 bases and J 8 bases; bases outside gene matches: 14. The CDR3 spans 15 residues. CDR1 is DFQATT, CDR2 SNEGSKA, per germline (reference sequence). The DNA of the CDR3 is TGCAGTGCCCCCTTAAGCGGGAGGCCCTGGGATGAGCAGTTCTTC. Residues: CSAPLSGRPWDEQFF.

This clonotype was counted at least ten times. Germline and junction disagree at one end, which may indicate a read error. The V and J genes are TRBV20-1 and TRBJ2-3; D is perhaps TRBD1 or TRBD2 (5 bases each). Germline CDR1 and CDR2: DFQATT and SNEGSKA (reference sequence). The CDR3 contains 14 residues. CDR3 protein: CSARDGDGTDTQYF. DNA for the CDR3: TGCAGTGCCAGAGATGGGGACGGCACAGATACGCAGTATTTT.

This clonotype has ten or more counts. V and J are TRBV11-3 and TRBJ1-1; D remains unclear. The CDR3 spans 15 residues. Trimming took off 4 bases at V and 0 bases at J, with 12 bases between the two ends. Germline CDR1 SGHNT, CDR2 YENEEA. This chain's CDR3 is CASSYPGTMNTEAFF. DNA of the CDR3: TGTGCCAGCAGCTATCCGGGTACAATGAACACTGAAGCTTTCTTT.